This TCR beta chain was retrieved from a study of technical replicates of blood from a few donors. Measured with immunoSEQ multiplex PCR; TCRdb has only the in-frame clones, and not every one. Among some 58,000 clones listed, around 94% were seen once. V gave up 5 bases and J gave up 1 base, with 11 bases separating them. CDR1 and CDR2 from the germline V gene are MDHEN and SYDVKM. This CDR3 has 14 amino acids. The source material was T cells isolated from PBMCs. The receptor's source is a human donor in good health. This chain connects TRBV28 to TRBJ1-1; D call uncertain. The CDR3 is CASSTNSPNTEAFF. The CDR3 nucleotides read TGTGCCAGCAGTACCAACTCCCCGAACACTGAAGCTTTCTTT. The full variable domain, completed using reference TRBV28 and TRBJ1-1, is DVKVTQSSRYLVKRTGEKVFLECVQDMDHENMFWYRQDPGLGLRLIYFSYDVKMKEKGDIPEGYSVSREKKERFSLILESASTNQTSMYLCASSTNSPNTEAFFGQGTRLTVV.